A selection of T cell receptor beta chains follows, all from one sample in a study of TIL therapy for anti-PD-1-resistant metastatic lung cancer. Only in-frame clones appear in the TCRdb table, and some are missing; sequencing was by immunoSEQ multiplex PCR. Of 40,000 to 60,000 clones in the sample, 79% are singletons; the top ten hold about 5%. This material consisted of blood, taken at baseline. The source is a woman aged 25 to 80 with non-small cell lung cancer. CDR3s include the opening cysteine and the closing phenylalanine or tryptophan. The D gene is left open where the match is weak. Clone sizes are given selectively: once, few, many, or a class where the clone is expanded.

D	size	V	J	CDR3	DNA
NA	few	TRBV6-5	TRBJ1-2	CASPRQSVYGYTF	TGTGCCAGCCCTAGACAGTCGGTCTATGGCTACACCTTC
NA	NA	TRBV7-6	TRBJ2-1	CASSSTRPDEFFF	TGTGCCAGCAGCTCCACACGGCCTGACGAGTTTTTCTTC
TRBD1	once	TRBV28	TRBJ1-3	CASSGGSLEGNTIYF	TGTGCCAGCTCAGGGGGATCCTTGGAAGGAAACACCATATATTTT
TRBD1	once	TRBV6-1	TRBJ1-2	CASSSASTGVKGYTF	TGTGCCAGCAGCTCCGCCTCGACAGGGGTGAAGGGCTACACCTTC
TRBD2	NA	TRBV27	TRBJ2-3	CASRPATSGLGADTQYF	TGTGCCAGCAGACCGGCGACTAGCGGGTTAGGGGCAGATACGCAGTATTTT
NA	NA	TRBV30	TRBJ1-1	CAYYFGLEAFF	TGTGCCTATTACTTCGGGCTTGAAGCTTTCTTT
TRBD1	NA	TRBV10-1	TRBJ1-6	CASSDTRGSNSPLHF	TGCGCCAGCAGTGATACCAGGGGGTCTAATTCACCCCTCCACTTT
TRBD1	NA	TRBV5-1	TRBJ2-1	CASNNDRGLGEQFF	TGCGCCAGCAACAATGACAGGGGCCTTGGTGAGCAGTTCTTC
TRBD2	NA	TRBV10-3	TRBJ2-5	CAISPGLVKETQYF	TGTGCCATCAGCCCGGGACTAGTTAAAGAGACCCAGTACTTC
NA	once	TRBV7-3	TRBJ2-3	CASSLTGLAASTDTQYF	TGTGCCAGCAGCTTAACGGGGTTAGCGGCTAGCACAGATACGCAGTATTTT
NA	NA	TRBV10-3	TRBJ2-5	CAISESSETQYF	TGTGCCATCAGTGAGTCTTCAGAGACCCAGTACTTC
NA	NA	TRBV2	TRBJ2-1	CASKLQSPYNEQFF	TGTGCCAGCAAGTTGCAGTCACCCTACAATGAGCAGTTCTTC
NA	NA	TRBV6-1	TRBJ2-3	CASSDWAETSTDTQYF	TGTGCCAGCAGTGATTGGGCCGAAACTAGCACAGATACGCAGTATTTT
NA	NA	TRBV5-1	TRBJ2-5	CASSTNEETQYF	TGCGCCAGCAGCACCAACGAAGAGACCCAGTACTTC
NA	NA	TRBV5-6	TRBJ2-7	CASSLGWTLPYEQYF	TGTGCCAGCAGCTTGGGATGGACGCTTCCCTACGAGCAGTACTTC
TRBD2	NA	TRBV6-1	TRBJ2-4	CASSETSGGKNIQYF	TGTGCCAGCAGTGAGACTAGCGGGGGGAAAAACATTCAGTACTTC
TRBD1	NA	TRBV5-1	TRBJ2-7	CASSRDRDEQYF	TGCGCCAGCAGCCGGGACAGGGACGAGCAGTACTTC
NA	NA	TRBV15	TRBJ1-1	CATSRDSRDEAFF	TGTGCCACCAGCAGAGATTCAAGGGATGAAGCTTTCTTT